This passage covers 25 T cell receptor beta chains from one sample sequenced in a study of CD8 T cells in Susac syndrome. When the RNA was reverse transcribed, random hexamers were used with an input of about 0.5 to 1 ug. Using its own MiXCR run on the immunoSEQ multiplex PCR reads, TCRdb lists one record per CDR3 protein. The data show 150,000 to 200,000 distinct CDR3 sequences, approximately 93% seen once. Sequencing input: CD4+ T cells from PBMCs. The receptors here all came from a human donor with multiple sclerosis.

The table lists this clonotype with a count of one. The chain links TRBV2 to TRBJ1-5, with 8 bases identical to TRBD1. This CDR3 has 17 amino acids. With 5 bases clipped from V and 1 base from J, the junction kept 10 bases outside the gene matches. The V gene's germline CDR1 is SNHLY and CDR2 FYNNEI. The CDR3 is CASSPQGVRLSNQPQHF. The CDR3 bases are TGTGCCAGCAGTCCACAGGGGGTTCGTCTGAGCAATCAGCCCCAGCATTTT.

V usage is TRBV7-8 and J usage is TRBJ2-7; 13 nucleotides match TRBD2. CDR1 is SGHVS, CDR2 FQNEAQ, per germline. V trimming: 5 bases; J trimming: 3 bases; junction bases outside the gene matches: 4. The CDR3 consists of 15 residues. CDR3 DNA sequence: TGTGCCAGCAGCCACGGACTAGCGGGAGTCTACGAGCAGTACTTC. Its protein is CASSHGLAGVYEQYF.

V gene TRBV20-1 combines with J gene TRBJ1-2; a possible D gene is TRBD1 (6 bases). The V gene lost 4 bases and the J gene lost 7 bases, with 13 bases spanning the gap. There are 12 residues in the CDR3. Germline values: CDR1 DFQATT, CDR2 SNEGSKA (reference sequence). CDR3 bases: TGCAGTGCTACGACAGGCCTCGGTGGCTACACCTTC. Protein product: CSATTGLGGYTF.

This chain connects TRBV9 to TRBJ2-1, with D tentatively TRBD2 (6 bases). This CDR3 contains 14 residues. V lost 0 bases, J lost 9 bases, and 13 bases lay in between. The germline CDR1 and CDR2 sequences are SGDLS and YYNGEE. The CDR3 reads CASSVDQTRSEQFF. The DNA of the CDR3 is TGTGCCAGCAGCGTAGATCAGACTAGAAGTGAGCAGTTCTTC. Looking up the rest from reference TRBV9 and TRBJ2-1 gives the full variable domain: DSGVTQTPKHLITATGQRVTLRCSPRSGDLSVYWYQQSLDQGLQFLIQYYNGEERAKGNILERFSAQQFPDLHSELNLSSLELGDSALYFCASSVDQTRSEQFFGPGTRLTVL.

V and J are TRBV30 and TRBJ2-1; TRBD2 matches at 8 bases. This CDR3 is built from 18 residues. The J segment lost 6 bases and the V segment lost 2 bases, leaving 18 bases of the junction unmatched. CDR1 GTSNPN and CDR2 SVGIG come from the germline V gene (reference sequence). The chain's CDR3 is CAWSLHNRVRGRSNEQFF. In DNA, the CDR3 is TGTGCCTGGAGTCTTCATAACAGGGTTCGCGGGAGGAGCAATGAGCAGTTCTTC. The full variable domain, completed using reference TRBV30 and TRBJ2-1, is SQTIHQWPATLVQPVGSPLSLECTVEGTSNPNLYWYRQAAGRGLQLLFYSVGIGQISSEVPQNLSASRPQDRQFILSSKKLLLSDSGFYLCAWSLHNRVRGRSNEQFFGPGTRLTVL.

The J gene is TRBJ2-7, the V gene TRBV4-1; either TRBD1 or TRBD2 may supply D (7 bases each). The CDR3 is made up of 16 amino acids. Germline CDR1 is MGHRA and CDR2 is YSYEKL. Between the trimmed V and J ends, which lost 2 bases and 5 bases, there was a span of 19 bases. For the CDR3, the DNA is TGCGCCAGCAGCCAACCTCAGGGGGGGGGTAGGCACGAGCAGTACTTC. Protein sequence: CASSQPQGGGRHEQYF.

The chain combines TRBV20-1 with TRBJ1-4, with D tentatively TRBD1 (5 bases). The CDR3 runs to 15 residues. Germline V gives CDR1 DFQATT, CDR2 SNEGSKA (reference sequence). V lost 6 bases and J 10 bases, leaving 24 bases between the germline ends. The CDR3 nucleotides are TGCAGTGCCCGGTCCCGGCAGGGTGGGGAACGAAAACTGTTTTTT. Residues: CSARSRQGGERKLFF.

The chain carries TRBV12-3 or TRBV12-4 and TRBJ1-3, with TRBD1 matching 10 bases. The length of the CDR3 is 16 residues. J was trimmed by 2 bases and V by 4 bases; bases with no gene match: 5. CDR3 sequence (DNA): TGTGCCAGCAGTTCTGGACAGGGGGGAACTGGAAACACCATATATTTT. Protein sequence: CASSSGQGGTGNTIYF.

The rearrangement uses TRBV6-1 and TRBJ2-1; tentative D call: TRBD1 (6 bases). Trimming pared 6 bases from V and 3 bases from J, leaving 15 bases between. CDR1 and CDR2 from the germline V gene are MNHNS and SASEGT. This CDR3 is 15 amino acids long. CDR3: CASRPGAENYNEQFF. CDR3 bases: TGTGCCAGCAGGCCAGGGGCGGAGAACTACAATGAGCAGTTCTTC.

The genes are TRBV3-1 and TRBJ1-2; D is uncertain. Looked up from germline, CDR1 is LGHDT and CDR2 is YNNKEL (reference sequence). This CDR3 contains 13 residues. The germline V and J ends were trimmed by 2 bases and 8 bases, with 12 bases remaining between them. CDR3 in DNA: TGTGCCAGCAGCCAAAGCGACGGCCGGGGCTACACCTTC. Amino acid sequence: CASSQSDGRGYTF.

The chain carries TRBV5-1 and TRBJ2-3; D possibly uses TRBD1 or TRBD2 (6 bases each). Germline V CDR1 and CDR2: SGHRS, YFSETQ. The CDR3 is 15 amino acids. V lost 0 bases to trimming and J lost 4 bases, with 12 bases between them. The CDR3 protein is CASSLVRGASDTQYF. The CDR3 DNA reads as TGCGCCAGCAGCTTGGTAAGGGGGGCATCAGATACGCAGTATTTT.

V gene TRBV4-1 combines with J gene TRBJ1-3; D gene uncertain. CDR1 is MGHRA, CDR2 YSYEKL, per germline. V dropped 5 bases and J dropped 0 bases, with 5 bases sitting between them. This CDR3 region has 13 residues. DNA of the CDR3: TGCGCCAGCAGCGTTCTCTCTGGAAACACCATATATTTT. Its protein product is CASSVLSGNTIYF.

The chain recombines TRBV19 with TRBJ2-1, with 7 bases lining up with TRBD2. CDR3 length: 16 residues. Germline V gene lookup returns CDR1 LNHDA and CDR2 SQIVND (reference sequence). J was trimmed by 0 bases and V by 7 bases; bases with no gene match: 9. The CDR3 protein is CASTPIAGGSYNEQFF. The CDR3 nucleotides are TGTGCCAGTACCCCCATAGCGGGTGGCTCCTACAATGAGCAGTTCTTC.

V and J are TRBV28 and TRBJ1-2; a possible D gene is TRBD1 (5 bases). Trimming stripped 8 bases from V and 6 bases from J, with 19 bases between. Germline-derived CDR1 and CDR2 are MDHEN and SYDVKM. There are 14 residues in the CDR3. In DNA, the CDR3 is TGTGCCAGCGCTCAGGATGGCAGGGCGCATGGCTACACCTTC. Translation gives CASAQDGRAHGYTF.

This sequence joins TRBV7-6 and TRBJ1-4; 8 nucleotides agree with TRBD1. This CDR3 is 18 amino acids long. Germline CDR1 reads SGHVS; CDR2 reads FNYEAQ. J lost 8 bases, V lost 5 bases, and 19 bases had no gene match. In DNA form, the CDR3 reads TGTGCCAGCAGCCTGAGTTATGTACAGGGGGGAAATGAGGAAAAACTGTTTTTT. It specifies CASSLSYVQGGNEEKLFF.

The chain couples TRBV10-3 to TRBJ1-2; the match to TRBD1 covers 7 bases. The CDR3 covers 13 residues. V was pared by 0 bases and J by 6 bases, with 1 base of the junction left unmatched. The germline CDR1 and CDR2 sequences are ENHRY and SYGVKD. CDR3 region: CAISESGQHGYTF. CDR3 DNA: TGTGCCATCAGTGAGTCGGGACAGCATGGCTACACCTTC.

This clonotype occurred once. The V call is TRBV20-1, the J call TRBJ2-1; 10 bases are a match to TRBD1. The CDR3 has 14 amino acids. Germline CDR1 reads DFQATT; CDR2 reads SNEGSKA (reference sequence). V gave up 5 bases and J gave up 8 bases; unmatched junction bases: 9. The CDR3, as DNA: TGCAGTGCTGCAGGGGACAGGGGACGTTATGAGCAGTTCTTC. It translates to CSAAGDRGRYEQFF.

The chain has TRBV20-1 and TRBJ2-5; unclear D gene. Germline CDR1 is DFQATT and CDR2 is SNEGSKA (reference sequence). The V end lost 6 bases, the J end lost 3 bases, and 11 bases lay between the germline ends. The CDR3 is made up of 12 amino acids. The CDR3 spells CSALWAEETQYF. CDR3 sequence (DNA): TGCAGTGCCCTTTGGGCCGAAGAGACCCAGTACTTC.

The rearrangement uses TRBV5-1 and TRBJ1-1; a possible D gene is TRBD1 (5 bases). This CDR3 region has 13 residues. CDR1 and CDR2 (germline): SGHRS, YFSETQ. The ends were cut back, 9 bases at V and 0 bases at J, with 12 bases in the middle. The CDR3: CATKQAMNTEAFF. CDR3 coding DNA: TGCGCCACCAAACAGGCCATGAACACTGAAGCTTTCTTT.

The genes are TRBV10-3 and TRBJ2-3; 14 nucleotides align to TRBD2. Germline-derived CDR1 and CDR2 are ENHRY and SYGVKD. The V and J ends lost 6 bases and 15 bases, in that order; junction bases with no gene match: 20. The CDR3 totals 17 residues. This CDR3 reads CAISRGLAGAPGDAPYF. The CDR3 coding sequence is TGTGCCATCAGCAGGGGACTAGCGGGGGCCCCTGGAGACGCCCCCTATTTT.

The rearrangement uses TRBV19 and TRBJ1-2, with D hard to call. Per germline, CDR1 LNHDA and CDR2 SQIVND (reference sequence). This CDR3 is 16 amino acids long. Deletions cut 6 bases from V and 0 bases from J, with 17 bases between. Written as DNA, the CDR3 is TGTGCCAGTAGCGCCGTTCTTAGCACTGCTAACTATGGCTACACCTTC. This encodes CASSAVLSTANYGYTF.

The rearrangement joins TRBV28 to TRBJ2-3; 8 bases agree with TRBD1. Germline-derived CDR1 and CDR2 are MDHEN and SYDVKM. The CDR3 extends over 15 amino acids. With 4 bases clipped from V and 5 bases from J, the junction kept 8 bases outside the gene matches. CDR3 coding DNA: TGTGCCAGCAGTTCAAGAGGACAGGGAGGAGATACGCAGTATTTT. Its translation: CASSSRGQGGDTQYF.

CDR3 protein: CASSLGGEIQYF. CDR3 nucleotides: TGTGCCAGTAGTTTAGGGGGGGAGATTCAGTACTTC. V is TRBV19 and J is TRBJ2-4; TRBD2 is a possible D gene (7 bases). There are 12 residues in the CDR3. Germline assignment: CDR1 LNHDA and CDR2 SQIVND (reference sequence). V lost 5 bases to trimming and J lost 10 bases, with 12 bases between them.

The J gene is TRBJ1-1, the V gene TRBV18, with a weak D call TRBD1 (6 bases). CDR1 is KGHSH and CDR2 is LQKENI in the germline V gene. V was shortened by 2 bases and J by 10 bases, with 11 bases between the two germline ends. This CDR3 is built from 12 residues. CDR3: CASSPNQGIAFF. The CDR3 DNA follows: TGTGCCAGCTCACCAAACCAGGGGATAGCTTTCTTT.

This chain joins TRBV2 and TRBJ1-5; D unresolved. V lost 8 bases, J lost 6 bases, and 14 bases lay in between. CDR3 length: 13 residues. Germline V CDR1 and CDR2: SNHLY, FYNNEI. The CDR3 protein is CASSWAVGQPQHF. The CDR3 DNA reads TGTGCCAGCTCCTGGGCAGTTGGTCAGCCCCAGCATTTT.